Sequencing of this T cell receptor (beta chain) was carried out in a study of blood T cell repertoires in COVID-19. Study context: Acute and convalescent COVID-19 samples came from the United States, Italy and Spain. PBMCs, B-cell-depleted T cells, or T cells were the source of the cDNA or gDNA that made up the material.

Using immunoSEQ multiplex PCR, the repertoire was profiled, and TCRdb retains in-frame clones only, with some absent. The sample records a few hundred thousand clones, about 87% being singletons. Unmatched junction bases numbered 2, after V lost 0 bases and J lost 4 bases. CDR3 size: 14 residues. Germline values: CDR1 SGHKS, CDR2 YYEKEE (reference sequence). V usage is TRBV5-5 and J usage is TRBJ2-5; 8 bases map to TRBD1. Input material: peripheral blood. This TCR derives from a man aged 55 to 70 who had recovered from COVID-19. The CDR3, as DNA: TGTGCCAGCAGCTTGGGACAGGGGTTAGAGACCCAGTACTTC. This sequence encodes CASSLGQGLETQYF.